The present T cell receptor beta chain was sequenced within a study of T cell changes during pregnancy in multiple sclerosis. TCRdb's table, derived via immunoSEQ multiplex PCR, lists solely in-frame clones and lacks some. The sample records approximately 65,000 clones, approximately 89% being singletons. Looked up from germline, CDR1 is MNHNY and CDR2 is SVGAGI (reference sequence). V shed 1 base and J 0 bases; nucleotides not matched to a gene: 4. CDR3 size: 16 residues. The chain recombines TRBV6-6 with TRBJ2-7; TRBD1 matches at 9 bases. This clonotype was sampled from a female donor in good health, enrolled as a control in a pregnancy study. The sample in question was peripheral blood, obtained in the third trimester of pregnancy. The CDR3 sequence: CASSYFGTGISYEQYF. CDR3 coding DNA: TGTGCCAGCAGTTACTTTGGGACAGGGATCTCCTACGAGCAGTACTTC.